This TCR beta chain was recovered during a study of CD8 T cells in ankylosing spondylitis. Study-wide findings and caveats: Certain motif variants had earlier appeared in reactive arthritis synovial fluid and blood. Disease-linked clones proved CD8+ and comparatively uncommon in peripheral blood. Clones tied to disease were said to be significantly enriched in matched ankylosing spondylitis synovial fluid.

The ends lost 4 bases at V and 5 bases at J; junction bases unmatched: 7. This CDR3 region has 16 residues. Germline loops: CDR1 SGHRS, CDR2 YFSETQ. Scientists made TCR beta libraries using quantitative 5'-RACE with molecular barcodes. MiXCR, applied by TCRdb to the 5' RACE reads, yields one record per CDR3 protein. The sample contains a few hundred thousand distinct CDR3 sequences, about 19% of which appear only once. Concerning this clonotype itself: Its specificity is not known.

The specimen sequenced was blood, either unsorted or a sorted T cell fraction (not recorded which). V usage is TRBV5-1 and J usage is TRBJ2-3, with 13 bases lining up with TRBD2. The receptor's source is a male donor with ankylosing spondylitis or in good health (not recorded which). CDR3 in DNA: TGCGCCAGCAGCCTCAGGACTAGCGGGAGTTTAGATACGCAGTATTTT. Residues: CASSLRTSGSLDTQYF.